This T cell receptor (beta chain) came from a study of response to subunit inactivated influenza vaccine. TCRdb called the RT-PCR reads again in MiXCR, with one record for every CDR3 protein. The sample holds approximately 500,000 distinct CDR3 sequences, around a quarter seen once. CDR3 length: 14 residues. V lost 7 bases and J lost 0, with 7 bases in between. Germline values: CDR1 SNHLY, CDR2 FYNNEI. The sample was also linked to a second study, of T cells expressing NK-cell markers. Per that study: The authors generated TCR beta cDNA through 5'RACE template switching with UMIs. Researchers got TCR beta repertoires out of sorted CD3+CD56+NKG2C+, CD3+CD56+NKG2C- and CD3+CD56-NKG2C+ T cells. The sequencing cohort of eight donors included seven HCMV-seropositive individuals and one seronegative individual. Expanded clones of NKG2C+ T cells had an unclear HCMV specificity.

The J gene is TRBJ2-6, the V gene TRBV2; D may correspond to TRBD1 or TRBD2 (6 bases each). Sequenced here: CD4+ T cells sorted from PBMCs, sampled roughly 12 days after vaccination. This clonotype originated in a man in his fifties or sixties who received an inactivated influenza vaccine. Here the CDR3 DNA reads TGTGCCAGCAAGGGGGGCTCTGGGGCCAACGTCCTGACTTTC. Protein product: CASKGGSGANVLTF.